This record covers a single TCR beta chain. This entry is derived from a study of blood T cell repertoires in COVID-19. How the authors handled the data: The authors estimated nucleated cell counts from reference gene primer amplification. Data came from immunoSEQ multiplex PCR; TCRdb stores just in-frame clones and leaves some out. That table furnishes V, J and clone size, whereas the DNA furnished D and trimming. The sample shows some 80,000 clones, about 79% of them seen only once. Germline lookup yields CDR1 PRHDT and CDR2 FYEKMQ (reference sequence). V lost 1 base to trimming and J lost 6 bases; unmatched junction nucleotides: 12. CDR3 size: 17 residues.

The origin of this receptor is a woman aged 45-60 years with acute or convalescent COVID-19. V and J are TRBV13 and TRBJ2-1; 7 bases are a match to TRBD1. Material: peripheral blood. The CDR3 nucleotides read TGTGCCAGCAGCTTAGATAAGGACAGGTTCTCGGGCAATGAGCAGTTCTTC. Translated: CASSLDKDRFSGNEQFF.